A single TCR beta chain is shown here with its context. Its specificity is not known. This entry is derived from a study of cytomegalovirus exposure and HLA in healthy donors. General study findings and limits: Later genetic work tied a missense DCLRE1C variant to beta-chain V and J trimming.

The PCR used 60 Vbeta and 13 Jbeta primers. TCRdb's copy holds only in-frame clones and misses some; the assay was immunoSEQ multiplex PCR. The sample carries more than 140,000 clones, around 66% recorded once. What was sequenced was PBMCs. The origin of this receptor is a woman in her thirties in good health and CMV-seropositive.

The CDR3: CATESRLEISYEQYF. The CDR3 nucleotides are TGTGCCACCGAGTCCAGGCTGGAAATCTCCTACGAGCAGTACTTC. The chain employs TRBV10-3 and TRBJ2-7; D gene ambiguous. CDR1 and CDR2 (germline): ENHRY, SYGVKD. The CDR3 totals 15 residues. Trimming pared 10 bases from V and 0 bases from J, leaving 19 bases between.